This T cell receptor beta chain originates from a study of beta chain features in type 1 diabetes. Findings of the study overall: Patients with type 1 diabetes showed fewer VDJ junction insertions and more deletions. Type 1 diabetes patients had TCRB CDR3s that were shorter (moderately but significantly so) in all four CD4+ subsets.

This clone was observed a few times. Antigen specificity is unknown. The J segment lost 4 bases and the V segment lost 8 bases, leaving 11 bases of the junction unmatched. The CDR3 loop spans 14 amino acids. Germline loops: CDR1 SGHDN, CDR2 FVKESK. The whole isolated RNA underwent reverse transcription, so sequencing captured expressed TCRB transcripts. Using immunoSEQ multiplex PCR, the repertoire was profiled, and TCRdb retains in-frame clones only, with some absent. The data contain a few hundred thousand clones, around 16% of them singletons. This chain connects TRBV14 to TRBJ2-7; 7 bases agree with TRBD2. Material for sequencing was naive CD4+ T cells from blood. This TCR derives from a young man with type 1 diabetes. The CDR3 coding sequence is TGTGCCAGCCGGAGGAGGGAGGGAAGTTACGAGCAGTACTTC. This gives the protein CASRRREGSYEQYF.